The 15 T cell receptor beta chains listed next were all sequenced from one sample in a study of identical twins. TCRdb independently ran MiXCR on the 5' RACE reads; one entry per CDR3 protein. The sample consists of about 530,000 distinct CDR3 sequences, around 20% of them appearing once. These same records also appear under a second study, on yellow fever vaccine responses in identical twins.

The source material was CD4+ T cells sorted from blood. The receptors were sampled from a woman between 18 and 30 years old in good health.

This chain connects TRBV11-2 to TRBJ1-4; 9 bases match TRBD1. V lost 3 bases and J lost 6; bases outside the gene matches: 2. CDR3 length equals 14 residues. Germline CDR1 SGHAT, CDR2 FQNNGV. Written as DNA, the CDR3 is TGTGCCAGCAGCTTCACAGGGGGCGATGAAAAACTGTTTTTT. Translating gives CASSFTGGDEKLFF.

There are a few counts of this clonotype. This chain uses TRBV20-1 with TRBJ2-1, with 11 bases matching TRBD2. After removal of 6 bases from V and 0 bases from J, the junction contained 13 bases not matched to a gene. The germline gives CDR1 DFQATT, CDR2 SNEGSKA (reference sequence). The CDR3 has 18 amino acids. CDR3 nucleotides: TGCAGTGCCCCCTGGGCTAGCGGGAGGACCAGCTCCTACAATGAGCAGTTCTTC. Translating gives CSAPWASGRTSSYNEQFF.

At least ten counts were recorded for this clonotype. CDR3 sequence: CSARVRAGYGYTF. Written as DNA, the CDR3 is TGCAGTGCTAGAGTGCGGGCCGGGTATGGCTACACCTTC. The rearrangement links TRBV20-1 to TRBJ1-2; D is unclear. CDR1 is DFQATT and CDR2 is SNEGSKA in the germline V gene (reference sequence). The germline V and J ends were trimmed by 1 base and 5 bases, with 11 bases remaining between them. There are 13 residues in the CDR3.

In its sample, this clonotype was seen a few times. The rearrangement uses TRBV7-3 and TRBJ2-1; 11 bases are a match to TRBD1. Germline V CDR1 and CDR2: SGHTA, FQGTGA. The CDR3 extends over 14 amino acids. The V segment lost 5 bases and the J segment 7 bases; nucleotides outside the gene matches: 4. CDR3: CASSPGQGVNEQFF. In nucleotides, the CDR3 is TGTGCCAGCAGCCCGGGACAGGGGGTGAATGAGCAGTTCTTC.

The rearrangement uses TRBV12-3 or TRBV12-4 and TRBJ1-3; no clear D. Trimming left V 3 bases short and J 0 bases short, with 12 bases between. The CDR3 consists of 16 residues. This CDR3 reads CASSFEWPISGNTIYF. The CDR3 DNA follows: TGTGCCAGCAGTTTTGAGTGGCCGATCTCTGGAAACACCATATATTTT.

This clonotype was recorded a few times. The chain uses TRBV5-1 and TRBJ2-7, with D hard to call. This CDR3 region has 11 residues. CDR1 is SGHRS, CDR2 YFSETQ, per germline. The ends were cut back, 4 bases at V and 8 bases at J, with 10 bases in the middle. The CDR3 nucleotides are TGCGCCAGCAGCCTAGACAAGAAGCAGTACGTC. Amino acids: CASSLDKKQYV.

A few counts support this clonotype. The chain recombines TRBV20-1 with TRBJ1-4; 9 bases line up with TRBD1. The CDR3 contains 15 residues. The germline CDR1 and CDR2 sequences are DFQATT and SNEGSKA (reference sequence). With 2 bases clipped from V and 6 bases from J, the junction kept 7 bases outside the gene matches. The chain's CDR3 is CSARRLQGADEKLFF. CDR3 bases: TGCAGTGCTAGAAGATTACAGGGGGCTGATGAAAAACTGTTTTTT.

This clonotype was counted between two and nine times. The chain employs TRBV20-1 and TRBJ2-3; TRBD1 is a possible D gene (6 bases). Deletions cut 3 bases from V and 5 bases from J, with 18 bases between. This CDR3 region has 15 residues. Germline-derived CDR1 and CDR2 are DFQATT and SNEGSKA (reference sequence). CDR3 in amino acids: CSASTGTITLDTQYF. CDR3 DNA: TGCAGTGCTAGCACAGGGACCATTACCCTAGATACGCAGTATTTT.

This clonotype was seen more than once but under ten times. The V call is TRBV24-1, the J call TRBJ2-3, with D uncertain. This CDR3 is 12 amino acids long. V lost 6 bases and J lost 5, with 8 bases in between. The germline V gene encodes CDR1 KGHDR and CDR2 SFDVKD. The CDR3 here is CATSLHGDTQYF. DNA for the CDR3: TGTGCCACCAGTCTGCATGGAGATACGCAGTATTTT.

The chain is built from TRBV20-1 and TRBJ2-3; TRBD2 aligns across 8 bases. Trimming at V came to 4 bases and at J to 5 bases, leaving 17 bases not matched to a gene. Germline loops: CDR1 DFQATT, CDR2 SNEGSKA (reference sequence). The CDR3 has 17 residues. CDR3 DNA sequence: TGCAGTGCTACCGGGGGCGCAGGGCGGGGGGCCCTAGATACGCAGTATTTT. This translates into CSATGGAGRGALDTQYF.

The chain links TRBV12-3 or TRBV12-4 to TRBJ2-3; D call uncertain. The CDR3 runs 14 residues. V was cut by 3 bases and J by 1 base, with 8 bases left in between. The CDR3 sequence is CASSFEAGTDTQYF. DNA of the CDR3: TGTGCCAGCAGTTTTGAGGCTGGCACAGATACGCAGTATTTT.

There are a few counts of this clonotype. This sequence joins TRBV5-1 and TRBJ2-5; possibly TRBD2 for D (6 bases). Trimming stripped 0 bases from V and 5 bases from J, with 14 bases between. Germline V gene sequence: CDR1 SGHRS, CDR2 YFSETQ. The length of the CDR3 is 15 residues. This CDR3 reads CASSLAAMEGETQYF. The CDR3, as DNA: TGCGCCAGCAGCTTGGCCGCAATGGAGGGGGAGACCCAGTACTTC.

This clonotype was seen a handful of times. The V call is TRBV12-3 or TRBV12-4, the J call TRBJ2-2, with a weak D call TRBD2 (7 bases). V was clipped by 4 bases and J by 4 bases, with 13 bases between them. The CDR3 consists of 15 residues. CDR3 bases: TGTGCCAGCAGTTGGCGGGGGCTGGGCACCGGGGAGCTGTTTTTT. It yields the protein CASSWRGLGTGELFF.

The chain links TRBV3-1 to TRBJ1-2; perhaps TRBD1 as D (5 bases). The CDR3 spans 14 residues. The V end was cut by 3 bases, the J end by 1 base, with 9 bases between. Germline CDR1 LGHDT, CDR2 YNNKEL (reference sequence). DNA of the CDR3: TGTGCCAGCAGCCAGCAGGGACTTAACTATGGCTACACCTTC. Protein sequence: CASSQQGLNYGYTF.

The genes are TRBV3-1 and TRBJ2-7, with 7 bases fitting TRBD2. The CDR3 has 15 amino acids. Germline CDR1 LGHDT, CDR2 YNNKEL (reference sequence). Trimming at V came to 11 bases and at J to 3 bases, leaving 16 bases not matched to a gene. The CDR3 coding sequence is TGTGCCTGCACCCAAGCGGGGACCGTACGCTACGAGCAGTACTTC. Amino acids: CACTQAGTVRYEQYF.